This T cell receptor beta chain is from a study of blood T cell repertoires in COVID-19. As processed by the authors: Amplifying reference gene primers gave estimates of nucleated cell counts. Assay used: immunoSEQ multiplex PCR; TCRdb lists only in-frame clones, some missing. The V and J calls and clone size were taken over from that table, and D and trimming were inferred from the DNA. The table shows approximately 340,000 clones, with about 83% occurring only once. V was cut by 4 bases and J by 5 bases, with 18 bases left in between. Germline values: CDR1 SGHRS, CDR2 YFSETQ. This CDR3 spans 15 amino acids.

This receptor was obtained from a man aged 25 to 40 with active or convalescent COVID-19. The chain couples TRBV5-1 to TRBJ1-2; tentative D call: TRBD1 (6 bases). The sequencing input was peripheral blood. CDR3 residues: CASSPGTPAGYGYTF. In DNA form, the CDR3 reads TGCGCCAGCAGCCCCGGGACACCAGCTGGGTATGGCTACACCTTC.